The source of this T cell receptor (beta chain) is a study of CD8 T cells in ankylosing spondylitis. Whole-study results and caveats: Characteristic of ankylosing spondylitis blood, it appeared, was a TCR beta motif comprising fewer than 10 highly homologous variants.

CDR1 is SGHVT and CDR2 is SQSDAQ in the germline V gene. The CDR3 has 17 residues. V lost 2 bases and J lost 2; bases outside the gene matches: 8. This clonotype has at least ten counts. Its matching antigen is unknown. Quantitative 5'-RACE with molecular barcodes was used to make the TCR beta libraries. TCRdb called the 5' RACE reads again in MiXCR, with one record for every CDR3 protein. The sample lists around 490,000 distinct CDR3 sequences; about 5.7% were seen once. The V gene is TRBV7-4, the J gene TRBJ2-3; 9 bases are a match to TRBD1. The sequence derives from a male donor with ankylosing spondylitis. Input material: blood, either unsorted or a sorted T cell fraction (not recorded which). DNA for the CDR3: TGTGCCAGCAGCTTAACCCTCAGACAGGGGGACACAGATACGCAGTATTTT. Protein sequence: CASSLTLRQGDTDTQYF.